This TCR beta chain derives from a study of T cell responses to AZD1222 COVID-19 vaccine. Study results and caveats: A rise in Spike-specific TCR breadth and depth followed two AZD1222 doses. Clonal diversity may have been underestimated, and the donors were mostly white British, with more females than males.

Sequencing used immunoSEQ multiplex PCR; TCRdb keeps in-frame clones, though not all of them. The repertoire includes about 120,000 clones, almost 95% of them detected once, and 1.6% sits in the top ten. Germline V lookup: CDR1 MGHRA, CDR2 YSYEKL. This CDR3 is 19 amino acids long. V shed 3 bases and J 6 bases; nucleotides not matched to a gene: 16. In regard to this clone: Its antigen is not identified.

Specimen: peripheral blood, collected 28 days after the second AZD1222 dose. The rearrangement joins TRBV4-1 to TRBJ2-2, with 10 bases identical to TRBD1. This TCR was recovered from an adult who received the AZD1222 COVID-19 vaccine. CDR3 coding DNA: TGCGCCAGCAGCCAGGATGGGTTAGCTGGGACAGGGGTCTCCGGGGAGCTGTTTTTT. Translating it yields CASSQDGLAGTGVSGELFF.